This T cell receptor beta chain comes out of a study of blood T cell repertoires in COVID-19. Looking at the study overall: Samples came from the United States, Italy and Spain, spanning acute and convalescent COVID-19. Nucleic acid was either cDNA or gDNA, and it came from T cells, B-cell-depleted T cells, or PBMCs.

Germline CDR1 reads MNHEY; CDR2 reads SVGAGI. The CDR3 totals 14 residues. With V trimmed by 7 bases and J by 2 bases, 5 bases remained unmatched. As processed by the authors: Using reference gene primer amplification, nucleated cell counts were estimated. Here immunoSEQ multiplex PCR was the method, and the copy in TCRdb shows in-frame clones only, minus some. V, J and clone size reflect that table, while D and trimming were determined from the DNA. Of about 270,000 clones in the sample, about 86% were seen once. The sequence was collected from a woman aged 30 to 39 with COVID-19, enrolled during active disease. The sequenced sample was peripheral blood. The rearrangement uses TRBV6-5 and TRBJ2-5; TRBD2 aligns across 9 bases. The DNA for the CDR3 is TGTGCCAGCACCCTGCTAGCGGGGCAAGAGACCCAGTACTTC. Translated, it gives CASTLLAGQETQYF.